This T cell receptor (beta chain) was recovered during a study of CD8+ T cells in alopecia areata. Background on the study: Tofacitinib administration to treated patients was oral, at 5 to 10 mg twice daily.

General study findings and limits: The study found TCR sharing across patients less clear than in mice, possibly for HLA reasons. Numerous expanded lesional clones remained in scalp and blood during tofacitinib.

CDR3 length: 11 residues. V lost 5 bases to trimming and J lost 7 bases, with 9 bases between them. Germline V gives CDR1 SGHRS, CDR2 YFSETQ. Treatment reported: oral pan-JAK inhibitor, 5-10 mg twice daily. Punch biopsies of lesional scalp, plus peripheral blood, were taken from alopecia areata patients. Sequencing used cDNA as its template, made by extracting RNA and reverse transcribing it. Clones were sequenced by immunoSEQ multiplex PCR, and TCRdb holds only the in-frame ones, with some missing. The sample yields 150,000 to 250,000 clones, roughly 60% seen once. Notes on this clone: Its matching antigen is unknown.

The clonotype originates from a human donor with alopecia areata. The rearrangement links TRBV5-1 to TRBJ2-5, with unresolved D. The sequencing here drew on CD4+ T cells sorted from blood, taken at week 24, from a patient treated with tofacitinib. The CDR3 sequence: CASRTEATQYF. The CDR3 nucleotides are TGCGCCAGCAGAACCGAAGCGACCCAGTACTTC. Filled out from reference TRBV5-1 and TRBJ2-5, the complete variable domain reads KAGVTQTPRYLIKTRGQQVTLSCSPISGHRSVSWYQQTPGQGLQFLFEYFSETQRNKGNFPGRFSGRQFSNSRSEMNVSTLELGDSALYLCASRTEATQYFGPGTRLLVL.